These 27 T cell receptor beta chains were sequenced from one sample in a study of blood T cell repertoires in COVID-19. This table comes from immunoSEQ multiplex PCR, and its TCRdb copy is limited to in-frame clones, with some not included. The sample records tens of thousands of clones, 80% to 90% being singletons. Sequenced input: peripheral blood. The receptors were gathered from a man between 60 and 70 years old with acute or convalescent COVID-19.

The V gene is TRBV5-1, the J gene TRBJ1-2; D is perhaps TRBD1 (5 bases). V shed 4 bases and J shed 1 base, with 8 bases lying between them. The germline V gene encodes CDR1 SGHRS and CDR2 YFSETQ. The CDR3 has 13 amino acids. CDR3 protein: CASSLTVNYGYTF. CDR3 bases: TGCGCCAGCAGCCTGACAGTTAACTATGGCTACACCTTC.

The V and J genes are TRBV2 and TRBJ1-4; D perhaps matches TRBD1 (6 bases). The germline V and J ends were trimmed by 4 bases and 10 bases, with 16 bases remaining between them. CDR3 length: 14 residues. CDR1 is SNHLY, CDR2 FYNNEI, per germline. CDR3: CASSVPGQMGKLFF. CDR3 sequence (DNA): TGTGCCAGCAGTGTACCGGGACAAATGGGAAAACTGTTTTTT.

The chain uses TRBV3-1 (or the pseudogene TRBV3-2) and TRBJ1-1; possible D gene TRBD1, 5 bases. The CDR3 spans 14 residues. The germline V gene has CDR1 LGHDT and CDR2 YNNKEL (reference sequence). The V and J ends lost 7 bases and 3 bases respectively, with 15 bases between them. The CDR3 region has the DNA TGTGCCAGCAACTCTGGGGGGGGAGACACTGAAGCTTTCTTT. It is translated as CASNSGGGDTEAFF.

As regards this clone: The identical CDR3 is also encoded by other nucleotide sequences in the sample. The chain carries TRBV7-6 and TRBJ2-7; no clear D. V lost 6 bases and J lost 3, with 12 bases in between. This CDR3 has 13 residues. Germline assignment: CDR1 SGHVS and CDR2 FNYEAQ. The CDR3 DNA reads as TGTGCCAGCAGTTCTGGGCCGAACTACGAGCAGTACTTC. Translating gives CASSSGPNYEQYF.

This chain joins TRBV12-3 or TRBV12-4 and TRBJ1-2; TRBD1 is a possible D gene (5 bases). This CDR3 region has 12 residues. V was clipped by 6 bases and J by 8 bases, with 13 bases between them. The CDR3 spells CASSQGGDGYTF. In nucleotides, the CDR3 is TGTGCCAGCAGCCAAGGCGGGGACGGCTACACCTTC.

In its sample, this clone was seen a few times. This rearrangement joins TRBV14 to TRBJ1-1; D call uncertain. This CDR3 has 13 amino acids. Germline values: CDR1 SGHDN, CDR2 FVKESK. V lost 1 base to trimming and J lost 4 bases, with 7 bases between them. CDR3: CASSQGLATEAFF. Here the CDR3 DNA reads TGTGCCAGCAGCCAAGGGCTGGCCACTGAAGCTTTCTTT.

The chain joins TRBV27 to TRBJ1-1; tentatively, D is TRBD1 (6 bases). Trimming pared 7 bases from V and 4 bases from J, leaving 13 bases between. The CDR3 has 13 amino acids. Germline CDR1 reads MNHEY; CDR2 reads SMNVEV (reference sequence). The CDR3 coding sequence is TGTGCCAGCACCCGGGTCAGGGGCACTGAAGCTTTCTTT. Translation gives CASTRVRGTEAFF.

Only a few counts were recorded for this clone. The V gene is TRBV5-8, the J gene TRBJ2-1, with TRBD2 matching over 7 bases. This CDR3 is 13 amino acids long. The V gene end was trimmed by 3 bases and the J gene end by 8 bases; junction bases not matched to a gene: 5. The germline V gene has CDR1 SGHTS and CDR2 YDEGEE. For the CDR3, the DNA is TGTGCCAGCAGCTGGGGCGGGAGCTATGAGCAGTTCTTC. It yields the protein CASSWGGSYEQFF.

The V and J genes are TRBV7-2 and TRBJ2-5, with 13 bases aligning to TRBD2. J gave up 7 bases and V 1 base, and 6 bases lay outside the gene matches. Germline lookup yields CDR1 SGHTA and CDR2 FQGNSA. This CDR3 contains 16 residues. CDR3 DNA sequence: TGTGCCAGCAGCTTAGGACTAGCGGGAGGAGGGGGGACCCAGTACTTC. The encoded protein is CASSLGLAGGGGTQYF. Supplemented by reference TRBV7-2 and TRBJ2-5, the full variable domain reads GAGVSQSPSNKVTEKGKDVELRCDPISGHTALYWYRQSLGQGLEFLIYFQGNSAPDKSGLPSDRFSAERTGGSVSTLTIQRTQQEDSAVYLCASSLGLAGGGGTQYFGPGTRLLVL.

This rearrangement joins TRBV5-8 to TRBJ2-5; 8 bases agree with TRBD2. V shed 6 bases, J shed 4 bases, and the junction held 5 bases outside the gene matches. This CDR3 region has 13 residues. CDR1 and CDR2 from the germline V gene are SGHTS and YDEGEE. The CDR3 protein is CASTGGPRETQYF. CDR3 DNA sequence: TGTGCCAGCACGGGAGGGCCCCGAGAGACCCAGTACTTC.

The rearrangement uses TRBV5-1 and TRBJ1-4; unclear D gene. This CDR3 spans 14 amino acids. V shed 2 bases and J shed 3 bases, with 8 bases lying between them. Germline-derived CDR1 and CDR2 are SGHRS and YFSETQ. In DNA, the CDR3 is TGCGCCAGCAGCTTCCGGGGTCCTAATGAAAAACTGTTTTTT. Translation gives CASSFRGPNEKLFF.

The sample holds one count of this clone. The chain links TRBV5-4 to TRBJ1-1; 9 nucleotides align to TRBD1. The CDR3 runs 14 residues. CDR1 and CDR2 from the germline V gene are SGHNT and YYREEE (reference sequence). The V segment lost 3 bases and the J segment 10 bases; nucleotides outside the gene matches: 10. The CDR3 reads CASSSWDRATVAFF. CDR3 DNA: TGTGCCAGCAGCTCATGGGACAGGGCGACGGTAGCTTTCTTT. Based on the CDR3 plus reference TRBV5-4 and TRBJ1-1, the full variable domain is ETGVTQSPTHLIKTRGQQVTLRCSSQSGHNTVSWYQQALGQGPQFIFQYYREEENGRGNFPPRFSGLQFPNYSSELNVNALELDDSALYLCASSSWDRATVAFFGQGTRLTVV.

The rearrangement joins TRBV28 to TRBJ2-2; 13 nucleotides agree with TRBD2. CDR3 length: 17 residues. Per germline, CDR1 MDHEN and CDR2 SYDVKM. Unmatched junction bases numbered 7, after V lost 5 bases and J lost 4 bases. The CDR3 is CASSARLAGGLTGELFF. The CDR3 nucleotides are TGTGCCAGCAGTGCCCGACTAGCGGGAGGTCTCACCGGGGAGCTGTTTTTT.

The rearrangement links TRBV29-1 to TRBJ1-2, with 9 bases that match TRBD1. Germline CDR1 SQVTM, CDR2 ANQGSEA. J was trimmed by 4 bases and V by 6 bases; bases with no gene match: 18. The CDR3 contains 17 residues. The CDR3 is CSVRSDRGFVGIYGYTF. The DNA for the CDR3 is TGCAGCGTCCGTTCGGACAGGGGTTTTGTTGGGATCTATGGCTACACCTTC.

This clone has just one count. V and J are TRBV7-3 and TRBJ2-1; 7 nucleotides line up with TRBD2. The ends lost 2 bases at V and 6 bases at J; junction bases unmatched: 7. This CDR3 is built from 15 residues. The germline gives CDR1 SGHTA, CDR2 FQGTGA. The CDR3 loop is CASSLGGRGFNEQFF. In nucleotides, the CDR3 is TGTGCCAGCAGCTTAGGCGGGAGAGGGTTCAATGAGCAGTTCTTC.

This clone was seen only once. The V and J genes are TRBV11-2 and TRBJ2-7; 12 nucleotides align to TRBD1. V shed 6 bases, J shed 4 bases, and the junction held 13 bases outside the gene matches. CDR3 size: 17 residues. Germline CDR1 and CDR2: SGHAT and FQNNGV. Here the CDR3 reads CASSKGGQGARSYEQYF. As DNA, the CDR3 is TGTGCCAGCAGTAAGGGGGGACAGGGGGCTCGGTCTTACGAGCAGTACTTC.

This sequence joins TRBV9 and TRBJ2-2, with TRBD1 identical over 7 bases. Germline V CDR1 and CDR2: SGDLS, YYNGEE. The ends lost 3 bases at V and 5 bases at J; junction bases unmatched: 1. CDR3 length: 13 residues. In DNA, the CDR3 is TGTGCCAGCAGCGGACAGGGAACCGGGGAGCTGTTTTTT. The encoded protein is CASSGQGTGELFF.

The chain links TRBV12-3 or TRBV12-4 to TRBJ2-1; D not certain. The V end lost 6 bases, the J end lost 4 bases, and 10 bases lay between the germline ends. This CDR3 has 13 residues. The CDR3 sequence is CASSFAEYNEQFF. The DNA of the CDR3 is TGTGCCAGCAGCTTTGCGGAGTACAATGAGCAGTTCTTC.

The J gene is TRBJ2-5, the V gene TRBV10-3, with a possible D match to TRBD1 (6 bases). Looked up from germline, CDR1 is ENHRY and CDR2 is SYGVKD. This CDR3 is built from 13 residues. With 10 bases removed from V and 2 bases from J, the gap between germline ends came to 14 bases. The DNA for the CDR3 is TGTGCCAGCTCCTCAGGGGTACAAGAGACCCAGTACTTC. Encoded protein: CASSSGVQETQYF.

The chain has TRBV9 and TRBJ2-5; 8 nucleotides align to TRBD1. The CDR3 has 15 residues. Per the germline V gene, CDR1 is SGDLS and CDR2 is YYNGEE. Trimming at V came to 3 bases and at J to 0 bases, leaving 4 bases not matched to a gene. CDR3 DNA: TGTGCCAGCAGCGCACAGACAGGGGACCAAGAGACCCAGTACTTC. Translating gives CASSAQTGDQETQYF.

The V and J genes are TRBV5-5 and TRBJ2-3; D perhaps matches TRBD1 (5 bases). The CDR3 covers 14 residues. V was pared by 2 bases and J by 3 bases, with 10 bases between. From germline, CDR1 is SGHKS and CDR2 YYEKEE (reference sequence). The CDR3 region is CASSFRVETDTQYF. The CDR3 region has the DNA TGTGCCAGCAGCTTCAGGGTAGAGACAGATACGCAGTATTTT.

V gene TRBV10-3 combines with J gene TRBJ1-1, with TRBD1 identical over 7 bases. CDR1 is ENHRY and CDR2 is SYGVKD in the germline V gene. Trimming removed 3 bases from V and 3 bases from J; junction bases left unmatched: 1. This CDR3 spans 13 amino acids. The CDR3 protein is CAISDRGDTEAFF. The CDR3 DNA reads TGTGCCATCAGTGACAGGGGGGACACTGAAGCTTTCTTT.

CDR3 sequence (DNA): TGCGCCAGCAGTCAATCGGGCTTAGGGGACAGGGACTACGAGCAGTACTTC. Translating gives CASSQSGLGDRDYEQYF. This chain connects TRBV23-1 to TRBJ2-7; 9 bases align to TRBD1. Being an ORF, TRBV23-1 has a function that is uncertain. CDR3 size: 17 residues. V shed 0 bases, J shed 3 bases, and the junction held 9 bases outside the gene matches.

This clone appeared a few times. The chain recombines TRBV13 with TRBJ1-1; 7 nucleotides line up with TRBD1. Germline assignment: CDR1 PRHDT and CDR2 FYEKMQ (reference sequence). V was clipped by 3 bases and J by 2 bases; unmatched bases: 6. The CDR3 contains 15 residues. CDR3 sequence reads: CASSFPTGPNTEAFF. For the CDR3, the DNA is TGTGCCAGCAGCTTCCCGACAGGGCCTAACACTGAAGCTTTCTTT.

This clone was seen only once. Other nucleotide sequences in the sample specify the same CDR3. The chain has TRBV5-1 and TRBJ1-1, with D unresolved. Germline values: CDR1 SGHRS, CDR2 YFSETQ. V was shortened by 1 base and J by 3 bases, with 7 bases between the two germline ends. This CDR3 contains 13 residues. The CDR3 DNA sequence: TGCGCCAGCAGCTTGAAATTAGACACTGAAGCTTTCTTT. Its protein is CASSLKLDTEAFF.

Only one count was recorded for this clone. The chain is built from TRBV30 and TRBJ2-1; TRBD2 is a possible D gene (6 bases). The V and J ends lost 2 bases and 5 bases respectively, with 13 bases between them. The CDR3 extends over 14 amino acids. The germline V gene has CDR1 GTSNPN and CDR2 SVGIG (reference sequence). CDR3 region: CAWSLGLAHNEQFF. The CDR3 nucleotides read TGTGCCTGGAGTTTGGGGCTAGCGCACAATGAGCAGTTCTTC.

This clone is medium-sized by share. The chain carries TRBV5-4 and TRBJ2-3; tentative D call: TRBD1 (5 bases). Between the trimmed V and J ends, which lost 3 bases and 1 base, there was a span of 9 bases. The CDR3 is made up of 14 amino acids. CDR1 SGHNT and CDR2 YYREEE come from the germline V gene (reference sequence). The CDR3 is CASSSQTGTDTQYF. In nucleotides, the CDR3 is TGTGCCAGCAGCTCTCAGACAGGCACAGATACGCAGTATTTT. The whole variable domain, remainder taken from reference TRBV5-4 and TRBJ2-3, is ETGVTQSPTHLIKTRGQQVTLRCSSQSGHNTVSWYQQALGQGPQFIFQYYREEENGRGNFPPRFSGLQFPNYSSELNVNALELDDSALYLCASSSQTGTDTQYFGPGTRLTVL.